The T cell receptor (beta chain) described here comes from a study of cytomegalovirus exposure and HLA in healthy donors. Study in general: Of more than 350 genotyped donors, about 80% clustered with self-reported Caucasian donors.

This clone was seen a handful of times. Its antigen is not known. Notes on the study in general: Specificity for CMV antigens was confirmed in vitro for a few of the CMV-associated chains. The listing of roughly 160 TCR beta chains classed them as cytomegalovirus-associated. In a later analysis, CMV-associated beta chains were mostly HLA-associated, it appeared.

Between the trimmed V and J ends, which lost 5 bases and 7 bases, there was a span of 9 bases. This CDR3 region has 12 residues. Germline CDR1 SGHVS, CDR2 FQNEAQ. PCR was performed using 60 Vbeta and 13 Jbeta primers. Clones were sequenced by immunoSEQ multiplex PCR, and TCRdb holds only the in-frame ones, with some missing. The table has approximately 170,000 clones, 55% to 80% seen once. The sequence was collected from a woman between 18 and 29 years old in good health and CMV-seropositive. The sample was PBMCs. This rearrangement joins TRBV7-8 to TRBJ2-1; D is uncertain. The chain's CDR3 is CASSLAENEQFF. In nucleotides, the CDR3 is TGTGCCAGCAGCCTTGCAGAAAATGAGCAGTTCTTC.